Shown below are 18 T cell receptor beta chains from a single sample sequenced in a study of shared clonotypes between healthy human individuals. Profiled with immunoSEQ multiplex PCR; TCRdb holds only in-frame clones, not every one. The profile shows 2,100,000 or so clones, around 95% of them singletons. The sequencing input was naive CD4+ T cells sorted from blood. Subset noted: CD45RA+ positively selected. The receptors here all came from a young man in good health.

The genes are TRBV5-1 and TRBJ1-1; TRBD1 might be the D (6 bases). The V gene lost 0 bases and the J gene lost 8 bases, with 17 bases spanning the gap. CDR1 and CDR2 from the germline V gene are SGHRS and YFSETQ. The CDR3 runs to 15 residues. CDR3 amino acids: CASSLAPRQATEAFF. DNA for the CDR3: TGCGCCAGCAGCTTGGCCCCCCGACAGGCCACAGAAGCTTTCTTT.

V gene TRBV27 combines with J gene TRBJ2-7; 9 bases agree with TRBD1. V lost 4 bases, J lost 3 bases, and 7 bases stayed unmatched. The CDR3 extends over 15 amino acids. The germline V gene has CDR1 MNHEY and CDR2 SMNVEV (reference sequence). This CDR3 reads CASSSQDRGIYEQYF. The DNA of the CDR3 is TGTGCCAGCAGTTCCCAGGACAGGGGCATCTACGAGCAGTACTTC.

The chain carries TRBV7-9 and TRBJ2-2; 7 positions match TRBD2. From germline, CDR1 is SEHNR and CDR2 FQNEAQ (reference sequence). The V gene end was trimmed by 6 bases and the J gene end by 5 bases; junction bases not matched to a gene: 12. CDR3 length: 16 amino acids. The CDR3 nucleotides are TGTGCCAGCAGTTTGGGTCCGCTAGCGGAGACCGGGGAGCTGTTTTTT. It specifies CASSLGPLAETGELFF.

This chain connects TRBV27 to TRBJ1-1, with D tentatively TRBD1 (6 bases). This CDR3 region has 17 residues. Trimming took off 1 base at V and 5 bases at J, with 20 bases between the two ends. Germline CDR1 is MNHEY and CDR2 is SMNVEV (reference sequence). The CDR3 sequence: CASSLWFRTEGGTEAFF. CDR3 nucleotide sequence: TGTGCCAGCAGTTTATGGTTCCGGACGGAGGGGGGAACTGAAGCTTTCTTT.

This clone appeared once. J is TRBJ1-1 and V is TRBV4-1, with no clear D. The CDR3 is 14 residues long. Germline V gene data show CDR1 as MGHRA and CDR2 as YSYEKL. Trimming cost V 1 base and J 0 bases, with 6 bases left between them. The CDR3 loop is CASSQVFVNTEAFF. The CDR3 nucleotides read TGCGCCAGCAGCCAAGTATTTGTGAACACTGAAGCTTTCTTT.

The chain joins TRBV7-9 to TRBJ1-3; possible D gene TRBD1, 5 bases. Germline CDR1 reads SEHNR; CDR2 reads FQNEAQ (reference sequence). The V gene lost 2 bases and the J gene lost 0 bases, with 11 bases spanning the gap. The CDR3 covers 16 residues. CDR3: CASSLWPGASGNTIYF. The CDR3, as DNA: TGTGCCAGCAGCTTATGGCCCGGGGCCTCTGGAAACACCATATATTTT.

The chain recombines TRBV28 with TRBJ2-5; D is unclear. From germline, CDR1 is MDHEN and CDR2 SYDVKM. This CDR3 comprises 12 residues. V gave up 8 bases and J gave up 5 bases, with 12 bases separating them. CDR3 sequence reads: CASHARKETQYF. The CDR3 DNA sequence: TGTGCCAGCCATGCCAGGAAGGAGACCCAGTACTTC.

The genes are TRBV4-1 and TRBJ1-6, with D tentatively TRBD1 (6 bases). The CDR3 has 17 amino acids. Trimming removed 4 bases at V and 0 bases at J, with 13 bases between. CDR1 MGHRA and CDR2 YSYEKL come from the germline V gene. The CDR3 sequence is CASSRITGSSYNSPLHF. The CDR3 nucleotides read TGCGCCAGCAGCCGTATTACAGGGAGCTCCTATAATTCACCCCTCCACTTT.

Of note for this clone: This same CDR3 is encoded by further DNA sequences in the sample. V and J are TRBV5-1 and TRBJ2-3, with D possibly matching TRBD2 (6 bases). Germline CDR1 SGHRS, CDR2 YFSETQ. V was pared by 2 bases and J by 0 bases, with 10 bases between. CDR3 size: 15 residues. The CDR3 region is CASSFLGTSTDTQYF. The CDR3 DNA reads TGCGCCAGCAGCTTTCTTGGGACTAGCACAGATACGCAGTATTTT.

CDR3 region: CATLGRGRDTQYF. The CDR3 region has the DNA TGTGCCACCCTGGGCCGGGGAAGAGATACGCAGTATTTT. The chain joins TRBV6-6 to TRBJ2-3, with a tentative D call TRBD2 (5 bases). This CDR3 has 13 amino acids. From germline, CDR1 is MNHNY and CDR2 SVGAGI (reference sequence). Trimming left V 10 bases short and J 5 bases short, with 16 bases between.

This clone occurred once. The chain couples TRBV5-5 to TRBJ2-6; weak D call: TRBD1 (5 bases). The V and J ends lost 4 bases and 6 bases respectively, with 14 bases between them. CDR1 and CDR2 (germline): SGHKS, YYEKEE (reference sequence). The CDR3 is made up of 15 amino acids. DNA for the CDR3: TGTGCCAGCAGCCTGGACATACTATCGGCCAACGTCCTGACTTTC. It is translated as CASSLDILSANVLTF.

In nucleotides, the CDR3 is TGTGCCATCAAGTGGTTCGGAGGGGATGGCTACACCTTC. It specifies CAIKWFGGDGYTF. This chain joins TRBV10-3 and TRBJ1-2; D possibly corresponds to TRBD1 (5 bases). From germline, CDR1 is ENHRY and CDR2 SYGVKD. The V end lost 7 bases, the J end lost 6 bases, and 15 bases lay between the germline ends. The CDR3 has 13 amino acids.

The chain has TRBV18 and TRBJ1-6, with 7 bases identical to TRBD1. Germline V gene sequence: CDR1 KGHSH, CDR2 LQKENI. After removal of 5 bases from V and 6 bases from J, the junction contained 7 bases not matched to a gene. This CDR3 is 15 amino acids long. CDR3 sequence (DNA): TGTGCCAGCTCAAGTATCCGGGACAGTAATTCACCCCTCCACTTT. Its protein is CASSSIRDSNSPLHF.

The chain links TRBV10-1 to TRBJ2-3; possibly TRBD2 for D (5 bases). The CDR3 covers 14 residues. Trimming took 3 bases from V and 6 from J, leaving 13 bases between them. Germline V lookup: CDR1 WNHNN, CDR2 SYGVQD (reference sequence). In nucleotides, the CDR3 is TGCGCCAGCAGTGATTTGAGGAAGCGGGATACGCAGTATTTT. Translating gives CASSDLRKRDTQYF.

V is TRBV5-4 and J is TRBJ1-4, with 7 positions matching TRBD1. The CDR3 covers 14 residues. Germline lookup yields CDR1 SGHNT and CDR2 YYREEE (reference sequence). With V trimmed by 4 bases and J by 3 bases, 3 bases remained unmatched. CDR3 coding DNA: TGTGCCAGCAGCCCGGGACAGTCTAATGAAAAACTGTTTTTT. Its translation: CASSPGQSNEKLFF.

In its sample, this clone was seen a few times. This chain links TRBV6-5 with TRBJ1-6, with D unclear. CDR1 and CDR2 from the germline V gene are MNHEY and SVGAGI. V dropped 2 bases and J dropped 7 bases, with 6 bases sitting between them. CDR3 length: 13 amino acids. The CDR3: CASSYIRNSPLHF. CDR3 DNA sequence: TGTGCCAGCAGTTACATTCGGAATTCACCCCTCCACTTT.

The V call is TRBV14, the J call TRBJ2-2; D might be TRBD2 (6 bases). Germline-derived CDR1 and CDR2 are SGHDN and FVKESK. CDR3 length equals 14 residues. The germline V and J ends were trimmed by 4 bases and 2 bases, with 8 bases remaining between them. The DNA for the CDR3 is TGTGCCAGCAGCCCCGGGACTAACACCGGGGAGCTGTTTTTT. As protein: CASSPGTNTGELFF.

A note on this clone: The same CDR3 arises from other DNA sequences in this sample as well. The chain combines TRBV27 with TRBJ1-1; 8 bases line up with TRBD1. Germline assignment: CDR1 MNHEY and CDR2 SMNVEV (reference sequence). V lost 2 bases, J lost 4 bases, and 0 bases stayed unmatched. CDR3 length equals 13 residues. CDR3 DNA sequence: TGTGCCAGCAGTTTAACAGGGGGCACTGAAGCTTTCTTT. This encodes CASSLTGGTEAFF.